This paragraph reports one TCR beta chain. There are a few counts of this clone. The antigen it recognizes is unknown. No per-base quality is available; no much larger clone lies one base away. At study entry, a tuberculin skin test and the QuantiFERON-TB GOLD In-Tube IGRA were used to screen adolescents for latent tuberculosis infection. Immunosequencing was performed on unsorted cryopreserved PBMC and covered 110,000 or so T cells per clinical donor on average. Eleven high schools in the Worcester region of the Western Cape, South Africa, served as enrollment sites for adolescents aged 12 to 18 years. Roughly 10 M. tuberculosis-infected and roughly ten uninfected adolescents were selected with matching for age and sex. For the adolescents, PBMC were isolated by density centrifugation from freshly drawn heparinized blood and then cryopreserved. The immunoSEQ multiplex PCR assay was used to generate TCR libraries, with TCR-beta and/or TCR-alpha/delta assays applied to each sample. The Illumina high-throughput platform was used to sequence the amplified TCR libraries. The published analysis was carried out like this. Clustering and dimensionality reduction relied on pairwise TCRdist distances among GMM-specific receptors from T cells that were either sorted ex vivo or expanded in vitro. Each clinical repertoire received a mean NN-distance score, defined as the average TCRdist to the nearest 10% of tetramer-positive reference sequences. GEM TCR motif frequency was computed as the fraction of unique TCRs matching known GEM sequences by V/J usage and CDR3 length. Active tuberculosis was classified by linear discriminant analysis with leave-one-out cross-validation, implemented in scikit-learn. The table was pulled from immuneACCESS by TCRdb, which kept in-frame rearrangements only. Such tables lose some clones; where checked, under half of the loss comes from unresolved V genes, and the rest has no known cause. For V, J and clone size, that table is used; D and trimming come from the DNA. This sample holds 20,000 to 30,000 clones; 95% were observed only once. About 8.6% of the sample goes to the ten largest clones.

This record belongs to a study of T cells in tuberculosis listed by TCRdb under 2018. With regard to the full study: The study combined CD1B tetramers and high-throughput TCR immunosequencing to characterize T cells specific for the mycobacterial lipid antigen glucose monomycolate (GMM). With ten people per group, a South African clinical cohort compared IGRA-negative adolescents, IGRA-positive adolescents with latent tuberculosis, and adults with active tuberculosis.

Beyond this particular receptor, the publication reports: Using GEM motif frequencies, a classifier achieved 65% to 75% accuracy, whereas a classifier built on the diverse GMM-specific repertoire got to more than 85% accuracy (AUROC around 0.9). Which clinical samples got chosen depended on the availability of cryopreserved specimens, and the active tuberculosis cases were adults, whereas the controls were adolescents. The smaller NN-distances were partly driven by shorter CDR3-alpha lengths in active tuberculosis patients, and the difference for TCR-beta did not reach statistical significance. Compared with IGRA-negative controls, TCR-alpha repertoires from active tuberculosis had smaller mean NN-distances to GMM-specific TCRs, which suggests clonal expansion of these TCRs.

The CDR3 goes from the cysteine to the phenylalanine over 14 residues. Kept here is only the CDR3 DNA, which spans 42 bases and is read in frame from base 1. The junction shows trimming of 0 bases on V and 2 bases on J, plus 6 bases between the germline ends. Reading the germline V gene gives CDR1 SGHTA and CDR2 FQGTGA. Sequencing used PBMCs. The chain is encoded by TRBV7-3 joined to TRBJ2-3; no D gene is confidently identified. This receptor was obtained from a donor aged 5-35 years with latent tuberculosis or without tuberculosis infection. In nucleotides, the sequence is TGTGCCAGCAGCTTAACCCCAAACACAGATACGCAGTATTTT. Its translation reads: CASSLTPNTDTQYF.